Listed below are T cell receptor beta chains from one sample, sequenced in a study of molecular identifiers for immune sequencing clone quantification. TCRdb analysed the PCR reads with MiXCR anew, one entry per CDR3 protein. The sample has about half a million distinct CDR3 sequences; about 25% are singletons. Sequencing was performed on naive CD8+ T cells from blood, with Jurkat cell RNA spiked in. Every receptor here comes from a human donor in good health. Some libraries in this study had Jurkat cell RNA spiked in. Each CDR3 is given with its conserved first and last residue. A D gene is named only where the DNA matches it firmly.

>TRBV6-5|-|TRBJ2-2
CASSYGLGTGELFF
>TRBV20-1|-|TRBJ2-7
CSARMGVYEQYF
>TRBV7-9|-|TRBJ2-5
CASSLVGTSEETQYF
>TRBV30|-|TRBJ1-1
CAWSEANEMNTEAFF
>TRBV19|TRBD2|TRBJ2-1
CATGLAVQSEQFF
>TRBV6-1|TRBD2|TRBJ2-3
CASSEFRLAGGVDTQYF
>TRBV27|TRBD1|TRBJ2-5
CASSFQGAGETQYF
>TRBV30|-|TRBJ1-5
CAWSAEAPGQPQHF
>TRBV20-1|TRBD2|TRBJ2-7
CSAREVSEQYF
>TRBV19|-|TRBJ1-1
CASSPYHGRVNTEAFF
>TRBV2|-|TRBJ1-3
CASSEYFSSGNTIYF
>TRBV5-1|TRBD2|TRBJ2-7
CASSLAGGFYEQYF
>TRBV29-1|-|TRBJ1-1
CSVEDTWGRNTEAFF
>TRBV29-1|-|TRBJ2-1
CSVEEGGGPYNEQFF
>TRBV20-1|TRBD1|TRBJ2-1
CSASYPEPGQGSYNEQFF
>TRBV4-1|-|TRBJ1-1
CASGQDGYEAFF
>TRBV13|-|TRBJ2-7
CASSQSRRGPYEQYF
>TRBV30|TRBD1|TRBJ1-5
CAWSETGGYQPQHF
>TRBV6-2/TRBV6-3|-|TRBJ2-2
CASRLLGVNTGELFF
>TRBV4-3|-|TRBJ1-4
CASSQDSVGRRREKLFF
>TRBV7-9|-|TRBJ1-1
CACSFLENTEAFF
>TRBV12-2|-|TRBJ2-7
CASRLVCSGAGEQYF
>TRBV13|-|TRBJ2-5
CASSLTSPGETQYF
>TRBV20-1|TRBD1|TRBJ2-5
CSASFPWGQGAGETQYF
>TRBV19|TRBD1|TRBJ2-2
CASSIRDRENTGELFF
>TRBV28|-|TRBJ2-7
CASSSLRDTFFEQYF
>TRBV21-1|-|TRBJ2-3
CASSKGSRGGDSCTDTQYF
>TRBV7-9|TRBD2|TRBJ2-3
CASSLWGLAASTDTQYF
>TRBV6-1|-|TRBJ1-1
CASSETWGGTEAFF
>TRBV12-3/TRBV12-4|-|TRBJ2-7
CASRFRGSYEQYF
>TRBV7-9|TRBD1|TRBJ2-3
CASSFWGQGATPTDTQYF
>TRBV19|TRBD2|TRBJ2-2
CASKRGGGLFF
>TRBV12-3/TRBV12-4|TRBD2|TRBJ2-1
CASSPKRLAGAHNEQFF
>TRBV9|-|TRBJ1-2
CASSTRTVGGDGYTF
>TRBV3-1|TRBD2|TRBJ2-1
CATRASGVSSYNEQFF
>TRBV4-3|TRBD2|TRBJ2-7
CASSPIAGVYEQYF
>TRBV3-1|-|TRBJ1-1
CASSQVGLLNTEAFF
>TRBV7-6|TRBD2|TRBJ2-6
CASSFSGAVLTF
>TRBV13|TRBD1|TRBJ1-3
CASSSTGEGGNTIYF
>TRBV5-3|TRBD1|TRBJ2-2
CASSHGTGSSGELVF
>TRBV5-6|TRBD1|TRBJ2-7
CASSPGQGLFYEQYF
>TRBV13|TRBD1|TRBJ1-2
CASSLDSGGYGYTF
>TRBV19|TRBD2|TRBJ2-1
CASSVVPSGNEQFF
>TRBV7-9|TRBD1|TRBJ1-1
CASSTTGGRGTEAFF
>TRBV14|-|TRBJ2-2
CASSQGVAYGIPGELFF
>TRBV10-2|-|TRBJ1-1
CASSEMAGLNTEAFF
>TRBV6-2/TRBV6-3|-|TRBJ1-5
CASSYSAAGRNQPQHF
>TRBV9|-|TRBJ1-1
CASSVGGGRTEAFF
>TRBV12-3/TRBV12-4|-|TRBJ2-6
CASSLFGSLSGANVLTF
>TRBV4-3|TRBD2|TRBJ2-7
CAGSQDWTSGFYEQYF
>TRBV6-2/TRBV6-3|-|TRBJ2-5
CASSYPGGAAETQYF
>TRBV9|-|TRBJ2-1
CASSASDNEQFF
>TRBV19|-|TRBJ1-6
CASSPDSQTGSPLHF
>TRBV21-1|-|TRBJ2-5
CASSKPSLLMGTQYF
>TRBV25-1|-|TRBJ1-1
CASSELVFEAFF
>TRBV4-3|-|TRBJ1-4
CASSQERGFNEKLFF
>TRBV3-1|-|TRBJ2-4
CASSQALGPKNIQYF
>TRBV6-5|TRBD1|TRBJ1-1
CASNGAGGGNTEAFF
>TRBV7-6|-|TRBJ2-3
CASSLVAAGYTDTQYF
>TRBV19|-|TRBJ2-7
CATSEGGYEQYF